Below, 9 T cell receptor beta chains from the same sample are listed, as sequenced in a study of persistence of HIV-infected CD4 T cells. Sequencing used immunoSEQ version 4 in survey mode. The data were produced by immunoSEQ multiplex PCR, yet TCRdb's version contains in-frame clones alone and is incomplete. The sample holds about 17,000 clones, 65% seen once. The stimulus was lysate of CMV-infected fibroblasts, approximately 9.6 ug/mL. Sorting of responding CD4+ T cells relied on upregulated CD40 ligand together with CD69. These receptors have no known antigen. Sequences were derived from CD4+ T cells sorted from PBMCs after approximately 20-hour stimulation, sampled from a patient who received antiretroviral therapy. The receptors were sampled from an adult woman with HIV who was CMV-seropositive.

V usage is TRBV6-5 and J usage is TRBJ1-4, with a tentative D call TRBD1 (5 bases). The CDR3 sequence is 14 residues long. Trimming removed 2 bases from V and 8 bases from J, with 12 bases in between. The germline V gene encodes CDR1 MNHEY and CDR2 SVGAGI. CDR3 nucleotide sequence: TGTGCCAGCAGTTACGGGCAGGAGGGGGAAAAACTGTTTTTT. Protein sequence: CASSYGQEGEKLFF.

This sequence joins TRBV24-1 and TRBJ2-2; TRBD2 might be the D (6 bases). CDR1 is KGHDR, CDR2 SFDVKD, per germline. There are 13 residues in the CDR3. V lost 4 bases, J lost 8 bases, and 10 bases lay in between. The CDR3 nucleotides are TGTGCCACCAGTGAATGGGAGGTAGGGGAGCTGTTTTTT. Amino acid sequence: CATSEWEVGELFF.

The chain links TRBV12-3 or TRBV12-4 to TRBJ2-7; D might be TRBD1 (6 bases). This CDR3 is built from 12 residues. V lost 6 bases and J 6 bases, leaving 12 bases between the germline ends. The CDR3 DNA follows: TGTGCCAGCAGCCACGGGACATCCGAGCAGTACTTC. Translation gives CASSHGTSEQYF.

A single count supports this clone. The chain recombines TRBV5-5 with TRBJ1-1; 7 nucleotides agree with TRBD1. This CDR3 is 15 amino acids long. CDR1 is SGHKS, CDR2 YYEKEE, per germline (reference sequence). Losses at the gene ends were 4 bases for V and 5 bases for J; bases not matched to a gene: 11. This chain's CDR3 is CASSASRQGRTEAFF. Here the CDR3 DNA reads TGTGCCAGCAGCGCTTCGAGACAGGGAAGGACTGAAGCTTTCTTT. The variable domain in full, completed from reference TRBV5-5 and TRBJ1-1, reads DAGVTQSPTHLIKTRGQQVTLRCSPISGHKSVSWYQQVLGQGPQFIFQYYEKEERGRGNFPDRFSARQFPNYSSELNVNALLLGDSALYLCASSASRQGRTEAFFGQGTRLTVV.

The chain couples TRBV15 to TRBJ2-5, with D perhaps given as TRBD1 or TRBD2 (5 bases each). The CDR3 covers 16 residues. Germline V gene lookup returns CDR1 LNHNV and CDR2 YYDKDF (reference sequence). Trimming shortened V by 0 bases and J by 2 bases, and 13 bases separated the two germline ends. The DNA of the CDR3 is TGTGCCACCAGCAGAGATCAGGGAGCGCGACAAGAGACCCAGTACTTC. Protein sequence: CATSRDQGARQETQYF.

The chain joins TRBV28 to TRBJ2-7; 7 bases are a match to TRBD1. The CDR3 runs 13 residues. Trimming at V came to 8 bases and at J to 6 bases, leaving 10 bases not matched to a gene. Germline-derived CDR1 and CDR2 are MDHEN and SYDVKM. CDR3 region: CASLTGDTSEQYV. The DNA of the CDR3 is TGTGCCAGCCTAACAGGGGATACCTCCGAGCAGTACGTC.

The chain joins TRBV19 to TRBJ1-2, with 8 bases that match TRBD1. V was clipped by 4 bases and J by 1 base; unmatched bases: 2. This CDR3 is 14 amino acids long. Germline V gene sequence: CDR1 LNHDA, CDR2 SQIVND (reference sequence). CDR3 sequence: CASSTTGGNYGYTF. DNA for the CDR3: TGTGCCAGTAGTACCACAGGGGGTAACTATGGCTACACCTTC.

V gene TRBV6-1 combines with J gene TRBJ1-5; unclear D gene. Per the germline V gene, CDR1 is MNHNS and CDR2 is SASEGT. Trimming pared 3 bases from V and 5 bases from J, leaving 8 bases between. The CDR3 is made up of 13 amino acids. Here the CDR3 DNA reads TGTGCCAGCAGTGATGGACGGGATCAGCCCCAGCATTTT. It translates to CASSDGRDQPQHF.

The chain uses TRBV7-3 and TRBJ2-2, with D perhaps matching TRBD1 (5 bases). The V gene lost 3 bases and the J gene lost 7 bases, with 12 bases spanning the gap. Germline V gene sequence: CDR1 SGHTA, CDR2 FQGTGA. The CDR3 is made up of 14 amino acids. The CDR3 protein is CASSFQGIGGELFF. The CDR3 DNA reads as TGTGCCAGCAGCTTCCAGGGAATCGGCGGGGAGCTGTTTTTT.